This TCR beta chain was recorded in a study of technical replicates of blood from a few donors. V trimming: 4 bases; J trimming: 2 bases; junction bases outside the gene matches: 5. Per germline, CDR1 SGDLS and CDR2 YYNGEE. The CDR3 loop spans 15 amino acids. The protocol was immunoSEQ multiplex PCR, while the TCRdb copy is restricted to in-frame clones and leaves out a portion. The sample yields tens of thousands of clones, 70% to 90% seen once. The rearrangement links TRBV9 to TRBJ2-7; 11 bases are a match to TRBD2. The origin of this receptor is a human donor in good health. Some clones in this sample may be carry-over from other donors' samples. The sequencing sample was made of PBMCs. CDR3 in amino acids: CASSPRLAGPYEQYF. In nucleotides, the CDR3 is TGTGCCAGCAGCCCCCGACTAGCGGGACCCTACGAGCAGTACTTC.